A single sample is the source of the 3 T cell receptor beta chains below, sequenced in a study of blood T cell repertoires in COVID-19. Data came from immunoSEQ multiplex PCR; TCRdb stores just in-frame clones and leaves some out. The sample records approximately 160,000 clones, 90% being singletons. Sequencing was carried out using peripheral blood. Receptor source: a man aged 55 to 69 with active or convalescent COVID-19.

This clone was observed a single time. This chain connects TRBV29-1 to TRBJ2-7; 7 nucleotides line up with TRBD1. The CDR3 is made up of 13 amino acids. V was pared by 4 bases and J by 0 bases, with 3 bases of the junction left unmatched. Germline V gives CDR1 SQVTM, CDR2 ANQGSEA. The CDR3 DNA reads TGCAGCGTTGTGGACAGGTACTCCTACGAGCAGTACTTC. This gives the protein CSVVDRYSYEQYF.

The chain recombines TRBV2 with TRBJ1-6, with 7 bases lining up with TRBD1. Germline CDR1 SNHLY, CDR2 FYNNEI. This CDR3 has 15 amino acids. Germline trimming cut 1 base from V and 8 bases from J; bases unmatched to any gene: 5. CDR3 sequence: CASSEVTGQYSPLHF. As DNA, the CDR3 is TGTGCCAGCAGTGAAGTGACAGGGCAGTATTCACCCCTCCACTTT. The whole variable domain, filled in from reference TRBV2 and TRBJ1-6, reads EPEVTQTPSHQVTQMGQEVILRCVPISNHLYFYWYRQILGQKVEFLVSFYNNEISEKSEIFDDQFSVERPDGSNFTLKIRSTKLEDSAMYFCASSEVTGQYSPLHFGNGTRLTVT.

The chain joins TRBV12-5 to TRBJ1-6; 9 bases map to TRBD1. With V trimmed by 5 bases and J by 11 bases, 10 bases remained unmatched. CDR1 LGHNT and CDR2 FRNRAP come from the germline V gene. This CDR3 is 15 amino acids long. The CDR3 region has the DNA TGTGCTAGTGGTACAAACAGGGGGCTAAAAACACCCCTCCACTTT. Amino acids: CASGTNRGLKTPLHF.